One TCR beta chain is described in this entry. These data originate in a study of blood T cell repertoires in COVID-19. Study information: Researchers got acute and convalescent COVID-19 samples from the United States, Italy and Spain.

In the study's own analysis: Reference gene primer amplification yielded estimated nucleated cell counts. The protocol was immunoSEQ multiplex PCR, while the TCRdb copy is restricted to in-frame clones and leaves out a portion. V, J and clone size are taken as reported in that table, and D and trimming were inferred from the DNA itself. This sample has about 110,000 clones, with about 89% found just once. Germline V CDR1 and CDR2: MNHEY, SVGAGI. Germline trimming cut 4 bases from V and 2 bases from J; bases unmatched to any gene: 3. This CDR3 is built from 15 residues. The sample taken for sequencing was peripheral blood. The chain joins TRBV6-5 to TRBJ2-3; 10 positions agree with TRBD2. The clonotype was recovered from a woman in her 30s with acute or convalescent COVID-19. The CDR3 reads CASSSAGGYTDTQYF. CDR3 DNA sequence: TGTGCCAGCAGTTCAGCGGGGGGGTACACAGATACGCAGTATTTT.